These 11 T cell receptor beta chains were sequenced from one sample in a study of Ad26.COV2.S vaccination and SARS-CoV-2 variants. Treatment described: some 20 received Ad26.COV2.S at low or high dose, single or two shots; roughly five received placebo; per-sample allocation not given. Specimen acquisition occurred on day 63 following the initial vaccine or placebo injection. TCRdb's table, derived via immunoSEQ multiplex PCR, lists solely in-frame clones and lacks some. The sample has 200,000 to 250,000 clones, around 89% seen once. Sample: peripheral blood, taken in a trial of Ad26.COV2.S vaccine versus placebo. These receptors were taken from a person between 18 and 59 years old who received the Ad26.COV2.S COVID-19 vaccine or a placebo.

The rearrangement links TRBV6-5 to TRBJ2-3; TRBD1 is a possible D gene (5 bases). The CDR3 is 16 residues long. Germline values: CDR1 MNHEY, CDR2 SVGAGI. Trimming shortened V by 2 bases and J by 5 bases, and 17 bases separated the two germline ends. The CDR3 bases are TGTGCCAGCAGTTACCTATGGACCCCGACAGTAGATACGCAGTATTTT. Translating gives CASSYLWTPTVDTQYF.

CDR3 nucleotides: TGTGCCAGCAGCTTAGATGGTGGGAGTCAAGAGACCCAGTACTTC. Protein: CASSLDGGSQETQYF. V is TRBV7-2 and J is TRBJ2-5; tentatively, D is TRBD2 (5 bases). CDR3 length: 15 residues. Germline V gene lookup returns CDR1 SGHTA and CDR2 FQGNSA. Trimming removed 1 base from V and 2 bases from J, with 11 bases in between.

The chain uses TRBV7-2 and TRBJ2-7, with 7 bases that match TRBD1. The germline V gene encodes CDR1 SGHTA and CDR2 FQGNSA. The CDR3 has 15 residues. V was pared by 5 bases and J by 0 bases, with 7 bases of the junction left unmatched. DNA of the CDR3: TGTGCCAGCAGCAAATGGACAGGTAACTCCTACGAGCAGTACTTC. This gives the protein CASSKWTGNSYEQYF.

V is TRBV9 and J is TRBJ2-5; 8 bases are shared with TRBD1. With V trimmed by 0 bases and J by 1 base, 5 bases remained unmatched. The CDR3 is made up of 16 amino acids. CDR1 and CDR2 (germline): SGDLS, YYNGEE. The DNA for the CDR3 is TGTGCCAGCAGCGTAGAAGGGACAGGACCCCAAGAGACCCAGTACTTC. This codes for CASSVEGTGPQETQYF.

The V call is TRBV6-5, the J call TRBJ2-1; tentatively, D is TRBD2 (5 bases). V shed 2 bases and J shed 7 bases, with 15 bases lying between them. The germline V gene encodes CDR1 MNHEY and CDR2 SVGAGI. This CDR3 is 15 amino acids long. CDR3 region: CASSYPDSPRNEQFF. The CDR3 DNA reads as TGTGCCAGCAGTTACCCGGACTCCCCTAGGAATGAGCAGTTCTTC.

This clone was seen once. The chain recombines TRBV10-1 with TRBJ2-1; TRBD2 agrees at 13 bases. The germline CDR1 and CDR2 sequences are WNHNN and SYGVQD (reference sequence). The CDR3 length is 19 residues. V gave up 0 bases and J gave up 4 bases; unmatched junction bases: 9. The CDR3 region is CASSESMPGLAGYYNEQFF. The CDR3 DNA follows: TGCGCCAGCAGTGAGTCCATGCCGGGACTAGCGGGGTATTACAATGAGCAGTTCTTC.

This clone was seen more than once but under ten times. The chain joins TRBV6-2 or TRBV6-3 to TRBJ1-1; D is uncertain. V was clipped by 4 bases and J by 4 bases, with 13 bases between them. Per germline, CDR1 MNHEY and CDR2 SVGEGT. The CDR3 spans 14 residues. The CDR3 nucleotides are TGTGCCAGCAGTTTAGCCCCGGGGAGCACTGAAGCTTTCTTT. Amino acids: CASSLAPGSTEAFF.

This clone was detected a few times. The chain links TRBV11-2 to TRBJ1-1; 9 bases line up with TRBD1. The V gene end was trimmed by 5 bases and the J gene end by 11 bases; junction bases not matched to a gene: 9. Germline CDR1 and CDR2: SGHAT and FQNNGV. The CDR3 is 13 residues long. DNA for the CDR3: TGTGCCAGCAGCCCGACAGGGGGAACGGAGGCTTTCTTT. As protein: CASSPTGGTEAFF.

V is TRBV3-1 (or the pseudogene TRBV3-2) and J is TRBJ1-2; D not certain. Trimming pared 3 bases from V and 4 bases from J, leaving 9 bases between. Germline lookup yields CDR1 LGHDT and CDR2 YNNKEL (reference sequence). CDR3 length equals 13 residues. CDR3 coding DNA: TGTGCCAGCAGCCACGGACCAGGCTATGGCTACACCTTC. Translating gives CASSHGPGYGYTF.

The chain employs TRBV2 and TRBJ2-7, with D possibly being TRBD1 (6 bases). CDR3 length equals 15 residues. Germline CDR1 is SNHLY and CDR2 is FYNNEI. The ends were cut back, 4 bases at V and 6 bases at J, with 19 bases in the middle. The CDR3 DNA reads TGTGCCAGCAGTGTTAATCTACAGGGTCCTAGCGAGCAGTACTTC. Its protein product is CASSVNLQGPSEQYF.

The V call is TRBV6-1, the J call TRBJ2-6, with a tentative D call TRBD1 (5 bases). The CDR3 contains 16 residues. Germline V gives CDR1 MNHNS, CDR2 SASEGT. V lost 0 bases, J lost 4 bases, and 10 bases lay in between. The CDR3 protein is CASSEAPGPGANVLTF. The CDR3 coding sequence is TGTGCCAGCAGTGAAGCGCCAGGGCCGGGGGCCAACGTCCTGACTTTC.